This is a list of T cell receptor beta chains from one sample in a study of response to subunit inactivated influenza vaccine. One entry per CDR3 protein results from TCRdb running MiXCR on the RT-PCR reads. Of hundreds of thousands of distinct CDR3 sequences in the sample, about 25% are singletons; the top ten hold 1.9%. The sample consisted of CD4+ T cells sorted from PBMCs, taken 5 to 6 days after vaccination. The origin of the receptors is a man in his fifties who received an inactivated influenza vaccine. Each CDR3 is given with its conserved first and last residue. The D gene is left open where the match is weak.

TRBJ2-7 13 TRBV27 TRBD1 CAIRGTDSYEQYF
TRBJ1-1 15 TRBV12-3/TRBV12-4 TRBD1 CASSSALTGGAEAFF
TRBJ2-3 15 TRBV6-5 - CASSYSPRITDTQYF
TRBJ1-1 14 TRBV20-1 - CSASSGGANTEAFF
TRBJ2-1 17 TRBV24-1 TRBD2 CATSDLRAAGGVNEQFF
TRBJ2-6 18 TRBV5-1 - CASSLGTQSLSGANVLTF
TRBJ2-3 15 TRBV4-1 - CASSQAIAWADTQYF
TRBJ1-6 15 TRBV28 TRBD1 CASSTDRAIYSPLHF
TRBJ1-1 14 TRBV5-1 - CASSREGVNTEAFF
TRBJ2-7 16 TRBV28 - CASSQGRASRIYEQYF
TRBJ1-1 13 TRBV18 - CASSPRVGPEAFF
TRBJ1-3 15 TRBV2 TRBD1 CASTRDRTAGNTIYF
TRBJ1-2 14 TRBV14 TRBD1 CASSQNRGLIGYTF
TRBJ1-6 15 TRBV4-3 - CASSQGNGRATPLHF
TRBJ2-1 13 TRBV3-1 - CATGRTAYNEQFF
TRBJ2-7 13 TRBV11-3 - CASSLDARGEQYF
TRBJ1-3 16 TRBV6-5 - CASSYLSQTSGNTIYF
TRBJ2-3 13 TRBV20-1 TRBD2 CSPYRGGTDTQYF
TRBJ2-1 17 TRBV19 - CASSIAPRGSFHNEQFF
TRBJ2-4 15 TRBV6-2/TRBV6-3 - CASSYPLTEPNIQYF
TRBJ1-4 14 TRBV12-3/TRBV12-4 - CASSFYSVNEKLFF
TRBJ2-3 15 TRBV20-1 - CSARKLQEKPDTQYF
TRBJ1-4 16 TRBV5-1 TRBD1 CASSLVGDRGNEKLFF
TRBJ2-7 14 TRBV20-1 TRBD1 CSARVGTGGYEQYF
TRBJ2-7 13 TRBV6-2/TRBV6-3 TRBD2 CASSSSGIGEQYF
TRBJ1-1 16 TRBV12-3/TRBV12-4 TRBD1 CASSRGPGQGGTEAFF
TRBJ2-5 14 TRBV29-1 - CSVAPRQVQETQYF
TRBJ2-7 13 TRBV29-1 - CSFAGLATSEQYF